A selection of T cell receptor beta chains follows, all from one sample in a study of blood T cell repertoires in COVID-19. Using immunoSEQ multiplex PCR, the repertoire was profiled, and TCRdb retains in-frame clones only, with some absent. In the table there are around 110,000 clones, less than 90% of which are singletons. Specimen: peripheral blood. These receptors were obtained from a man younger than 45 with acute or convalescent COVID-19. Each CDR3 is given with its conserved first and last residue. The D gene is left open where the match is weak. Clone size is stated in some rows and not others, as once, few, many or a class when expanded.

j_call: TRBJ1-5
d_call: TRBD1
clone_size: .
cdr3_length: 15
v_call: TRBV2
cdr3_aa: CASSGGGGGWQPQHF
cdr3_nt: TGTGCCAGCAGTGGGGGAGGAGGGGGCTGGCAGCCCCAGCATTTT

j_call: TRBJ2-3
d_call: TRBD1
clone_size: .
cdr3_length: 14
v_call: TRBV7-6
cdr3_aa: CASSKATGEGTQYF
cdr3_nt: TGTGCCAGCAGCAAAGCTACAGGGGAAGGTACGCAGTATTTT

j_call: TRBJ1-3
d_call: .
clone_size: .
cdr3_length: 13
v_call: TRBV19
cdr3_aa: CASSISSGNTIYF
cdr3_nt: TGTGCCAGTAGTATCAGCTCTGGAAACACCATATATTTT

j_call: TRBJ1-1
d_call: TRBD1
clone_size: few
cdr3_length: 14
v_call: TRBV19
cdr3_aa: CASSIQGANTEAFF
cdr3_nt: TGTGCCAGTAGTATTCAGGGGGCGAACACTGAAGCTTTCTTT

j_call: TRBJ1-2
d_call: TRBD1
clone_size: .
cdr3_length: 12
v_call: TRBV10-2
cdr3_aa: CASSGQGSGYTF
cdr3_nt: TGCGCCAGCAGTGGACAGGGTAGTGGCTACACCTTC

j_call: TRBJ2-5
d_call: .
clone_size: .
cdr3_length: 15
v_call: TRBV4-3
cdr3_aa: CASSQDLGSGETQYF
cdr3_nt: TGCGCCAGCAGCCAAGATTTGGGCTCAGGGGAGACCCAGTACTTC

j_call: TRBJ2-1
d_call: TRBD2
clone_size: .
cdr3_length: 15
v_call: TRBV27
cdr3_aa: CASSFRGGTYNEQFF
cdr3_nt: TGTGCCAGCAGTTTTCGGGGGGGCACTTACAATGAGCAGTTCTTC

j_call: TRBJ1-3
d_call: .
clone_size: .
cdr3_length: 12
v_call: TRBV18
cdr3_aa: CASSPPRNTIYF
cdr3_nt: TGTGCCAGCTCACCACCCAGAAACACCATATATTTT

j_call: TRBJ2-1
d_call: .
clone_size: .
cdr3_length: 11
v_call: TRBV2
cdr3_aa: CASSDAVEQFF
cdr3_nt: TGTGCCAGCAGTGACGCGGTTGAGCAGTTCTTC

j_call: TRBJ1-2
d_call: TRBD1
clone_size: few
cdr3_length: 17
v_call: TRBV10-3
cdr3_aa: CAISPFGTGNDGYGYTF
cdr3_nt: TGTGCCATCAGTCCCTTTGGGACAGGGAATGACGGCTATGGCTACACCTTC

j_call: TRBJ2-2
d_call: .
clone_size: .
cdr3_length: 15
v_call: TRBV19
cdr3_aa: CASSIGQSNTGELFF
cdr3_nt: TGTGCCAGTTCAATCGGACAGTCGAACACCGGGGAGCTGTTTTTT

j_call: TRBJ1-1
d_call: .
clone_size: few
cdr3_length: 16
v_call: TRBV7-8
cdr3_aa: CASSLETARGSTEAFF
cdr3_nt: TGTGCCAGCAGCTTAGAGACAGCCAGGGGTAGCACTGAAGCTTTCTTT

j_call: TRBJ2-5
d_call: TRBD1
clone_size: .
cdr3_length: 15
v_call: TRBV6-5
cdr3_aa: CASSYTRGLTETQYF
cdr3_nt: TGTGCCAGCAGTTACACCAGGGGGCTCACAGAGACCCAGTACTTC

j_call: TRBJ1-1
d_call: .
clone_size: .
cdr3_length: 13
v_call: TRBV27
cdr3_aa: CASRRTRNTEAFF
cdr3_nt: TGTGCCAGCAGGAGGACAAGAAACACTGAAGCTTTCTTT

j_call: TRBJ1-5
d_call: .
clone_size: .
cdr3_length: 13
v_call: TRBV29-1
cdr3_aa: CSTLQGNGEPQHF
cdr3_nt: TGCAGCACCCTTCAGGGGAATGGGGAGCCCCAGCATTTT

j_call: TRBJ2-1
d_call: .
clone_size: .
cdr3_length: 12
v_call: TRBV9
cdr3_aa: CASSEEGNEQFF
cdr3_nt: TGTGCCAGCAGCGAGGAGGGTAATGAGCAGTTCTTC

j_call: TRBJ1-3
d_call: TRBD1
clone_size: .
cdr3_length: 16
v_call: TRBV7-7
cdr3_aa: CASSSRDRVQGNTIYF
cdr3_nt: TGTGCTAGCAGCTCCCGGGACAGGGTCCAAGGAAACACCATATATTTT

j_call: TRBJ2-1
d_call: .
clone_size: few
cdr3_length: 16
v_call: TRBV6-4
cdr3_aa: CASSDSSLAGVNEQFF
cdr3_nt: TGTGCCAGCAGTGACTCGAGTTTGGCAGGGGTCAATGAGCAGTTCTTC

j_call: TRBJ2-3
d_call: .
clone_size: .
cdr3_length: 12
v_call: TRBV29-1
cdr3_aa: CSVEGEWDTQYF
cdr3_nt: TGCAGCGTTGAAGGGGAGTGGGATACGCAGTATTTT

j_call: TRBJ1-5
d_call: TRBD1
clone_size: .
cdr3_length: 14
v_call: TRBV19
cdr3_aa: CASGFTGGGQPQHF
cdr3_nt: TGTGCCAGCGGATTCACAGGGGGCGGACAGCCCCAGCATTTT

j_call: TRBJ2-2
d_call: TRBD1
clone_size: .
cdr3_length: 16
v_call: TRBV25-1
cdr3_aa: CASASRDRGNTGELFF
cdr3_nt: TGTGCCAGCGCCAGTCGGGACAGGGGGAACACCGGGGAGCTGTTTTTT

j_call: TRBJ2-1
d_call: .
clone_size: .
cdr3_length: 15
v_call: TRBV6-5
cdr3_aa: CASSYFAGKSGEQFF
cdr3_nt: TGTGCCAGCAGTTACTTTGCGGGGAAATCCGGTGAGCAGTTCTTC

j_call: TRBJ2-3
d_call: TRBD2
clone_size: once
cdr3_length: 16
v_call: TRBV9
cdr3_aa: CASSVGISGGTDTQYF
cdr3_nt: TGTGCCAGCAGCGTAGGAATTAGCGGGGGGACAGATACGCAGTATTTT

j_call: TRBJ2-2
d_call: TRBD2
clone_size: .
cdr3_length: 17
v_call: TRBV7-3
cdr3_aa: CASSTRTSGSGAGELFF
cdr3_nt: TGTGCCAGCAGCACCCGGACTAGCGGGAGCGGGGCCGGGGAGCTGTTTTTT

j_call: TRBJ1-1
d_call: .
clone_size: .
cdr3_length: 13
v_call: TRBV7-9
cdr3_aa: CASSLSGETEAFF
cdr3_nt: TGTGCCAGCAGCTTATCCGGTGAAACTGAAGCTTTCTTT

j_call: TRBJ1-2
d_call: TRBD1
clone_size: .
cdr3_length: 14
v_call: TRBV13
cdr3_aa: CASSLGTGEDGYTF
cdr3_nt: TGTGCCAGCAGCCTCGGGACAGGGGAGGATGGCTACACCTTC

j_call: TRBJ2-5
d_call: TRBD1
clone_size: .
cdr3_length: 14
v_call: TRBV7-8
cdr3_aa: CASSPGTDFGTQYF
cdr3_nt: TGTGCCAGCAGCCCGGGGACAGACTTTGGGACCCAGTACTTC

j_call: TRBJ2-1
d_call: .
clone_size: .
cdr3_length: 14
v_call: TRBV11-3
cdr3_aa: CASSRRQDGNEQFF
cdr3_nt: TGTGCCAGCAGCCGTAGACAGGATGGGAATGAGCAGTTCTTC

j_call: TRBJ1-1
d_call: TRBD1
clone_size: .
cdr3_length: 13
v_call: TRBV7-9
cdr3_aa: CASSAQGGASAFF
cdr3_nt: TGTGCCAGCAGCGCCCAGGGGGGCGCTTCAGCTTTCTTT

j_call: TRBJ2-1
d_call: .
clone_size: once
cdr3_length: 14
v_call: TRBV4-1
cdr3_aa: CASSPGRGGDEQFF
cdr3_nt: TGCGCCAGCAGCCCCGGTAGGGGGGGCGATGAGCAGTTCTTC

j_call: TRBJ1-5
d_call: .
clone_size: .
cdr3_length: 13
v_call: TRBV11-2
cdr3_aa: CASSLVQGQPQHF
cdr3_nt: TGTGCCAGCAGCTTAGTTCAGGGCCAGCCCCAGCATTTT

j_call: TRBJ2-3
d_call: .
clone_size: .
cdr3_length: 14
v_call: TRBV5-5
cdr3_aa: CASSSDSPTDTQYF
cdr3_nt: TGTGCCAGCAGCTCGGACTCTCCCACAGATACGCAGTATTTT

j_call: TRBJ1-1
d_call: .
clone_size: once
cdr3_length: 13
v_call: TRBV11-3
cdr3_aa: CASSLDRNTEAFF
cdr3_nt: TGTGCCAGCAGCCTTGACAGGAACACTGAAGCTTTCTTT

j_call: TRBJ2-7
d_call: TRBD2
clone_size: .
cdr3_length: 16
v_call: TRBV2
cdr3_aa: CASSEEGLAGNYEQYF
cdr3_nt: TGTGCCAGCAGTGAAGAAGGACTAGCGGGGAACTACGAGCAGTACTTC

j_call: TRBJ1-1
d_call: .
clone_size: .
cdr3_length: 17
v_call: TRBV19
cdr3_aa: CASSISISRERGTEAFF
cdr3_nt: TGTGCCAGTAGTATAAGTATATCACGGGAACGAGGCACTGAAGCTTTCTTT

j_call: TRBJ2-5
d_call: .
clone_size: .
cdr3_length: 16
v_call: TRBV6-2/TRBV6-3
cdr3_aa: CASSYGTGGSQETQYF
cdr3_nt: TGTGCCAGCAGTTACGGGACGGGGGGCTCCCAAGAGACCCAGTACTTC

j_call: TRBJ2-7
d_call: .
clone_size: .
cdr3_length: 14
v_call: TRBV7-2
cdr3_aa: CASSPRGASYEQYF
cdr3_nt: TGTGCCAGCAGCCCCCGGGGTGCCTCCTACGAGCAGTACTTC

j_call: TRBJ2-5
d_call: .
clone_size: once
cdr3_length: 13
v_call: TRBV15
cdr3_aa: CATSITGLETQYF
cdr3_nt: TGTGCCACCAGCATAACAGGGCTAGAGACCCAGTACTTC

j_call: TRBJ1-2
d_call: TRBD1
clone_size: .
cdr3_length: 18
v_call: TRBV19
cdr3_aa: CASSWTGGVQINNYGYTF
cdr3_nt: TGTGCCAGTTCGTGGACAGGGGGCGTTCAGATCAATAACTATGGCTACACCTTC

j_call: TRBJ2-5
d_call: .
clone_size: .
cdr3_length: 13
v_call: TRBV18
cdr3_aa: CASSPRVEETQYF
cdr3_nt: TGTGCCAGCTCACCACGAGTGGAAGAGACCCAGTACTTC

j_call: TRBJ2-7
d_call: .
clone_size: .
cdr3_length: 18
v_call: TRBV7-8
cdr3_aa: CASSLGTPGTQISYEQYF
cdr3_nt: TGTGCCAGCAGCTTAGGGACGCCCGGGACACAAATCTCCTACGAGCAGTACTTC

j_call: TRBJ1-1
d_call: .
clone_size: .
cdr3_length: 12
v_call: TRBV29-1
cdr3_aa: CSVEGGGTEAFF
cdr3_nt: TGCAGCGTTGAAGGGGGGGGCACTGAAGCTTTCTTT

j_call: TRBJ1-2
d_call: .
clone_size: .
cdr3_length: 12
v_call: TRBV29-1
cdr3_aa: CSVLGARYGYTF
cdr3_nt: TGCAGCGTTTTGGGGGCCCGCTATGGCTACACCTTC

j_call: TRBJ2-1
d_call: TRBD1
clone_size: .
cdr3_length: 14
v_call: TRBV15
cdr3_aa: CATSRGRDRDEQFF
cdr3_nt: TGTGCCACCAGCAGAGGGCGGGACAGGGATGAGCAGTTCTTC

j_call: TRBJ1-3
d_call: TRBD1
clone_size: .
cdr3_length: 13
v_call: TRBV12-3/TRBV12-4
cdr3_aa: CASSLLQGDTIYF
cdr3_nt: TGTGCCAGCAGTCTTCTCCAGGGGGACACCATATATTTT